The rows below give T cell receptor beta chains drawn from one sample of a study of T cells in Graves' hyperthyroidism and ophthalmopathy. One entry per CDR3 protein, called by TCRdb with MiXCR from the multiplex PCR reads. The sample holds fewer than 850,000 distinct CDR3 sequences, roughly a sixth seen once. Input material: blood. All receptors come from a man aged 50 to 59 with Graves' hyperthyroidism. Both conserved end residues are part of each CDR3. The D gene is left open where the match is weak. Some rows mark clone size as missing; the rest say once, few, many or name a class of expanded clone.

j_call	clone_size	d_call	v_call	cdr3_aa	cdr3_nt
TRBJ1-2	.	.	TRBV20-1	CSARDEGDNYGYTF	TGCAGTGCTAGAGATGAGGGGGATAATTATGGCTACACCTTC
TRBJ2-1	.	.	TRBV30	CAWSPTGYQFF	TGTGCCTGGAGTCCTACAGGGTACCAGTTCTTC
TRBJ2-7	many	.	TRBV28	CASRQPGARYEQYF	TGTGCCAGCAGGCAGCCCGGGGCGCGGTACGAGCAGTACTTC
TRBJ2-2	.	.	TRBV9	CASSVERDGELFF	TGTGCCAGCAGCGTAGAGAGGGACGGGGAGCTGTTTTTT
TRBJ2-2	few	TRBD2	TRBV2	CASGGDYSTGELFF	TGTGCCAGCGGGGGGGACTACAGCACCGGGGAGCTGTTTTTT
TRBJ2-7	few	TRBD1	TRBV19	CASSIYRGYEQYF	TGTGCCAGTAGTATTTACAGGGGCTACGAGCAGTACTTC
TRBJ2-1	many	TRBD2	TRBV2	CASSGLAGGDNEQFF	TGTGCCAGCAGCGGACTAGCGGGAGGGGACAATGAGCAGTTCTTC
TRBJ2-1	many	TRBD2	TRBV6-2/TRBV6-3	CASGYSGRGNEQFF	TGTGCCAGCGGTTATAGCGGGAGAGGCAATGAGCAGTTCTTC
TRBJ1-5	.	TRBD1	TRBV4-1	CASSREFPGQSNQPQHF	TGCGCCAGCAGCCGAGAATTTCCGGGACAGAGCAATCAGCCCCAGCATTTT
TRBJ1-2	many	.	TRBV2	CASSGRVSQGRTLRGYTF	TGTGCCAGCAGCGGGAGGGTGAGCCAAGGACGGACCCTACGGGGCTACACCTTC
TRBJ2-2	few	.	TRBV19	CASSPPVGVSQNGELFF	TGTGCCAGTAGTCCGCCAGTGGGTGTAAGTCAGAACGGGGAGCTGTTTTTT
TRBJ2-3	.	.	TRBV24-1	CATSDFPGHSTDTQYF	TGTGCCACCAGTGATTTCCCGGGACACAGCACAGATACGCAGTATTTT
TRBJ2-3	few	.	TRBV5-1	CASSSMGYYDTDTQYF	TGCGCCAGCAGCTCCATGGGCTACTACGACACAGATACGCAGTATTTT
TRBJ1-1	.	.	TRBV4-2	CASSQVTGPWGTEAFF	TGTGCCAGCAGCCAAGTAACAGGCCCTTGGGGCACTGAAGCTTTCTTT
TRBJ2-7	many	TRBD2	TRBV28	CASRGSSGSFDEQYF	TGTGCCAGCAGGGGCTCTAGCGGGAGTTTCGACGAGCAGTACTTC
TRBJ2-3	.	.	TRBV5-5	CASAGEGDTQYF	TGTGCCAGCGCAGGGGAGGGGGATACGCAGTATTTT
TRBJ2-3	many	TRBD2	TRBV6-1	CASTSPKGLAGARDTQYF	TGTGCCAGCACCTCACCTAAGGGGCTAGCGGGAGCTCGAGATACGCAGTATTTT
TRBJ2-1	many	.	TRBV13	CASTLRVSSYNEQFF	TGTGCCAGCACCCTCAGGGTGAGCTCCTACAATGAGCAGTTCTTC
TRBJ2-1	.	TRBD2	TRBV10-3	CAISEGASGVYEQFF	TGTGCCATCAGTGAAGGGGCTAGCGGGGTCTATGAGCAGTTCTTC
TRBJ2-3	many	.	TRBV28	CASRLKVDYTDTQYF	TGTGCCAGCAGGCTTAAGGTAGACTACACAGATACGCAGTATTTT
TRBJ1-3	many	.	TRBV27	CASKRTGASGNTIYF	TGTGCCAGCAAAAGAACAGGAGCCTCTGGAAACACCATATATTTT
TRBJ1-2	.	TRBD1	TRBV2	CASNKQGVNYGYTF	TGTGCCAGTAACAAACAGGGGGTTAACTATGGCTACACCTTC
TRBJ1-5	many	.	TRBV6-5	CASRPRGDQGSPQHF	TGTGCCAGCAGACCCCGTGGGGACCAAGGTTCGCCCCAGCATTTT
TRBJ1-2	many	.	TRBV5-5	CASSFATPGMGYTF	TGTGCCAGCAGCTTTGCCACCCCGGGGATGGGCTACACCTTC
TRBJ2-5	few	TRBD1	TRBV3-1	CASSQPRQGRETQYF	TGTGCCAGCAGCCAACCCAGACAGGGGAGAGAGACCCAGTACTTC
TRBJ2-7	.	TRBD2	TRBV29-1	CSVEIVTSGGPDEQYF	TGCAGCGTTGAAATTGTAACTAGCGGTGGCCCGGACGAGCAGTACTTC
TRBJ2-7	.	.	TRBV7-9	CASSSGTGISGSVYEQYF	TGTGCCAGCAGCTCGGGGACAGGGATCAGCGGGAGCGTGTACGAGCAGTACTTC
TRBJ1-1	many	.	TRBV6-1	CASRPQGFLRGTEAFF	TGTGCCAGCAGACCACAGGGTTTCCTTAGGGGCACTGAAGCTTTCTTT
TRBJ2-7	.	.	TRBV10-1	CASSESVTLGVAIEQYF	TGCGCCAGCAGTGAGTCGGTAACATTAGGGGTTGCGATCGAGCAGTACTTC
TRBJ2-2	many	TRBD2	TRBV28	CASALLSAGGTGELFF	TGTGCCAGCGCCCTTTTGTCAGCGGGGGGCACCGGGGAGCTGTTTTTT
TRBJ1-4	many	.	TRBV11-2	CASSRGGFGEKLFF	TGTGCCAGCAGCCGGGGGGGCTTCGGTGAAAAACTGTTTTTT
TRBJ1-2	.	.	TRBV6-2/TRBV6-3	CASRWMDRNYGYTF	TGTGCCAGCAGATGGATGGATAGAAACTATGGCTACACCTTC
TRBJ1-2	few	TRBD1	TRBV24-1	CATSDTGTAYGYTF	TGTGCCACCAGTGATACTGGGACAGCCTATGGCTACACCTTC
TRBJ2-3	many	TRBD2	TRBV5-1	CASSLSGSTDTQYF	TGTGCCAGCAGCCTTAGCGGGAGCACAGATACGCAGTATTTT
TRBJ2-7	many	.	TRBV28	CASSQTGTGFKQYF	TGTGCCAGCAGTCAGACCGGGACCGGCTTCAAGCAGTACTTC
TRBJ2-2	few	TRBD2	TRBV19	CASSDRAGLAGTYNTGELFF	TGTGCCAGTAGTGATAGAGCGGGACTAGCGGGGACTTATAACACCGGGGAGCTGTTTTTT
TRBJ2-1	many	.	TRBV12-3/TRBV12-4	CASSTATGNEQFF	TGTGCCAGCAGTACCGCGACTGGTAATGAGCAGTTCTTC
TRBJ2-1	many	.	TRBV28	CASSLSGLGYNEQFF	TGTGCCAGCAGTCTATCGGGACTGGGCTACAATGAGCAGTTCTTC
TRBJ2-1	many	TRBD2	TRBV13	CASSPSGRARDNEQFF	TGTGCCAGCAGCCCTAGCGGGAGGGCTAGAGACAATGAGCAGTTCTTC
TRBJ2-1	few	TRBD2	TRBV18	CASSALTSGRMNEQFF	TGTGCCAGCTCCGCGTTGACTAGCGGGAGAATGAATGAGCAGTTCTTC
TRBJ2-1	.	.	TRBV7-2	CASSPRITGDDNEQFF	TGTGCCAGCAGCCCAAGAATAACGGGAGACGACAATGAGCAGTTCTTC
TRBJ1-1	.	.	TRBV19	CASSIGRRAGTEAFF	TGTGCCAGTAGTATCGGGCGCAGGGCTGGGACTGAAGCTTTCTTT
TRBJ2-7	.	.	TRBV29-1	CSVEDPSYEQYF	TGCAGCGTTGAAGATCCTAGCTACGAGCAGTACTTC